This TCR beta chain originates from a study of shared clonotypes between healthy human individuals. Genomic DNA, for the unsorted samples, came from tens of millions of PBMCs. An assay was performed, and its level was deep. Loaded into unsorted PBMC replicate PCRs was approximately 320 ng DNA, approximately 33,000 T cell genomes. Sequencing was performed with immunoSEQ multiplex PCR; in TCRdb, only in-frame clones are kept and a portion is missing. The sample holds about 600,000 clones, around 81% seen once. Sequenced sample: PBMCs. This receptor was taken from a woman between 35 and 50 years old in good health. Some clones in this sample may be carry-over from other donors' samples.

The CDR3 region has the DNA TGCGCCAGCAGCCAAGTCGTTCCTGGCTCCTACGAGCAGTACTTC. Residues: CASSQVVPGSYEQYF. The rearrangement links TRBV4-1 to TRBJ2-7; D is unclear. V was pared by 1 base and J by 0 bases, with 10 bases between. The CDR3 has 15 amino acids. From germline, CDR1 is MGHRA and CDR2 YSYEKL.